This T cell receptor beta chain was captured in a study of cytomegalovirus exposure and HLA in healthy donors. The study sampled nominally healthy donors, though unrecorded immune exposures were likely. The PCR made use of 60 Vbeta and 13 Jbeta primers. Sequencing used immunoSEQ multiplex PCR; TCRdb keeps in-frame clones, though not all of them. The sample lists 100,000 to 150,000 clones, more than 70% seen once, with over 0.9% in the top ten. Per germline, CDR1 MDHEN and CDR2 SYDVKM. The CDR3 is made up of 15 amino acids. With 2 bases removed from V and 3 bases from J, the gap between germline ends came to 13 bases. This clone was detected a few times. Its antigen is unknown. Study-wide results and limits: Whilst most TCR sequences proved rare, a subset of public TCRs occurred across many donors.

The source material was PBMCs. The TCR was taken from a woman aged 55-75 years in good health and CMV-seronegative. The chain links TRBV28 to TRBJ1-1; D may be TRBD1 (6 bases). CDR3 residues: CASSLPYNRDTEAFF. The CDR3 region has the DNA TGTGCCAGCAGTTTACCTTATAACAGGGACACTGAAGCTTTCTTT.